This T cell receptor beta chain was found in a study of CD8+ T cells in alopecia areata. About the research overall: It was oral tofacitinib, at 5 to 10 mg twice daily, that treated patients received. Overall study results and limits: Scalp clonality, along with expanded CD8+ clones among the top 100, was significantly decreased by tofacitinib.

Reverse transcribed after extraction, RNA yielded cDNA as the sequencing template. Using immunoSEQ multiplex PCR, the repertoire was profiled, and TCRdb retains in-frame clones only, with some absent. The repertoire holds around 110,000 clones, with less than 75% as singletons. Concerning this clone: Its antigen is unidentified.

Germline V gene sequence: CDR1 SGHTA, CDR2 FQGNSA. With 2 bases removed from V and 0 bases from J, the gap between germline ends came to 15 bases. The length of the CDR3 is 17 residues. Treatment described: oral pan-JAK inhibitor, 5-10 mg twice daily. Samples from alopecia areata patients were lesional scalp punch biopsies and peripheral blood. The authors sorted CD4+ and CD8+ T cells from PBMCs. The chain uses TRBV7-2 and TRBJ2-3; D assignment may be TRBD1 or TRBD2 (5 bases each). The source is a human donor with alopecia areata. The sequencing here drew on CD8+ T cells sorted from blood, taken at week 24, from a patient treated with tofacitinib. CDR3 region: CASSLRGPRDSTDTQYF. The CDR3 DNA follows: TGTGCCAGCAGCTTACGGGGCCCGAGAGATAGCACAGATACGCAGTATTTT.